This T cell receptor (beta chain) was identified in a study of untreated major depressive disorder. Germline V gives CDR1 SEHNR, CDR2 FQNEAQ (reference sequence). This CDR3 spans 13 amino acids. V shed 2 bases and J shed 0 bases, with 5 bases lying between them. About this clone itself: Its antigen is not known.

The table came from immunoSEQ multiplex PCR; TCRdb's copy has only in-frame clones and leaves some out. The sample consists of about 13,000 clones, 80% to 95% of them appearing once. Whole-study results and caveats: Sequencing comparisons covered only three preselected Vbeta families. Generalizability is limited by the comparatively small study sample. CD4+ T cells from depressed patients used TRBV05-01 (Vbeta 5.1) more often than controls.

Patients had taken no psychiatric medication, including antidepressants, for at least 8 weeks before enrollment. Among patients, depression was moderate to severe. Sequencing used CD4+ T cells from PBMCs. The chain employs TRBV7-9 and TRBJ2-7, with no clear D. The TCR was taken from a man younger than 45 with major depressive disorder. The CDR3 loop reads CASSLTSSYEQYF. The CDR3 DNA follows: TGTGCCAGCAGCTTAACCAGCTCCTACGAGCAGTACTTC. Looking up the rest from reference TRBV7-9 and TRBJ2-7 gives the full variable domain: DTGVSQNPRHKITKRGQNVTFRCDPISEHNRLYWYRQTLGQGPEFLTYFQNEAQLEKSRLLSDRFSAERPKGSFSTLEIQRTEQGDSAMYLCASSLTSSYEQYFGPGTRLTVT.